What follows are 13 T cell receptor beta chains derived from one specimen sequenced in a study of control samples from healthy donors and cancer patients. Profiled with immunoSEQ multiplex PCR; TCRdb holds only in-frame clones, not every one. The sample records 200,000 or so clones, roughly nine tenths being singletons. Sequenced input: blood. All receptors come from a man aged 25-40 years in good health.

The rearrangement uses TRBV6-5 and TRBJ1-2; no firm D call. The CDR3 consists of 14 residues. The germline CDR1 and CDR2 sequences are MNHEY and SVGAGI. V gave up 0 bases and J gave up 2 bases, with 7 bases separating them. This chain's CDR3 is CASSYSQRNYGYTF. DNA of the CDR3: TGTGCCAGCAGTTACTCGCAGAGGAACTATGGCTACACCTTC.

The genes are TRBV7-2 and TRBJ2-2, with a tentative D call TRBD2 (7 bases). The germline V and J ends were trimmed by 3 bases and 3 bases, with 14 bases remaining between them. The germline gives CDR1 SGHTA, CDR2 FQGNSA. The CDR3 sequence is 16 residues long. This CDR3 reads CASSFRGAGDTGELFF. CDR3 DNA sequence: TGTGCCAGCAGCTTTCGGGGGGCAGGGGACACCGGGGAGCTGTTTTTT.

The gene calls are TRBV3-1 (or the pseudogene TRBV3-2) and TRBJ1-1; D remains ambiguous. The germline gives CDR1 LGHDT, CDR2 YNNKEL (reference sequence). The germline V and J ends were trimmed by 3 bases and 4 bases, with 9 bases remaining between them. This CDR3 is built from 13 residues. CDR3 region: CASSHGSGTEAFF. DNA of the CDR3: TGTGCCAGCAGCCACGGCAGTGGCACTGAAGCTTTCTTT.

The chain couples TRBV2 to TRBJ1-6, with 10 bases matching TRBD1. Germline CDR1 is SNHLY and CDR2 is FYNNEI. The ends lost 8 bases at V and 5 bases at J; junction bases unmatched: 6. The CDR3 is 15 amino acids. CDR3 in amino acids: CASVFGQGDNSPLHF. The CDR3 DNA follows: TGTGCCAGCGTGTTTGGACAGGGGGATAATTCACCCCTCCACTTT.

This chain links TRBV6-6 with TRBJ2-4, with D maybe TRBD2 (7 bases). Looked up from germline, CDR1 is MNHNY and CDR2 is SVGAGI (reference sequence). The CDR3 is 14 residues long. V shed 11 bases and J shed 6 bases, with 20 bases lying between them. CDR3 region: CAGPEGGGLNIQYF. The CDR3 nucleotides read TGTGCCGGACCCGAGGGGGGGGGTCTAAACATTCAGTACTTC.

The rearrangement uses TRBV30 and TRBJ2-1, with 14 bases that match TRBD2. From germline, CDR1 is GTSNPN and CDR2 SVGIG (reference sequence). This CDR3 has 15 amino acids. Germline trimming cut 3 bases from V and 8 bases from J; bases unmatched to any gene: 6. The CDR3 nucleotides are TGTGCCTGGAGGTTGACTAGCGGGGGGGCCCATGAGCAGTTCTTC. Encoded protein: CAWRLTSGGAHEQFF.

The CDR3 is CASSDYERGGDETQYF. The CDR3, as DNA: TGTGCCAGCAGTGACTACGAGCGGGGGGGCGACGAGACCCAGTACTTC. The V gene is TRBV6-4, the J gene TRBJ2-5, with TRBD2 identical over 10 bases. V lost 1 base, J lost 5 bases, and 7 bases stayed unmatched. Germline V lookup: CDR1 MRHNA, CDR2 SNTAGT. The length of the CDR3 is 16 residues.

The rearrangement links TRBV3-1 (or the pseudogene TRBV3-2) to TRBJ1-2; D not certain. CDR1 LGHDT and CDR2 YNNKEL come from the germline V gene (reference sequence). This CDR3 is built from 15 residues. V gave up 0 bases and J gave up 3 bases, with 11 bases separating them. CDR3 residues: CASSQDRPRHYGYTF. CDR3 bases: TGTGCCAGCAGCCAAGACAGGCCCCGACACTATGGCTACACCTTC.

The chain is built from TRBV28 and TRBJ1-5; a weak D match, TRBD1 (5 bases). The ends were cut back, 6 bases at V and 6 bases at J, with 15 bases in the middle. Germline CDR1 is MDHEN and CDR2 is SYDVKM. This CDR3 is 14 amino acids long. CDR3 protein: CASRTAGSSQPQHF. CDR3 coding DNA: TGTGCCAGCAGGACGGCAGGGTCAAGTCAGCCCCAGCATTTT.

The rearrangement uses TRBV18 and TRBJ2-6; D remains ambiguous. There are 14 residues in the CDR3. In germline, CDR1 is KGHSH, CDR2 LQKENI. The V and J ends lost 3 bases and 4 bases respectively, with 7 bases between them. CDR3 protein: CASSPQRGANVLTF. In nucleotides, the CDR3 is TGTGCCAGCTCACCCCAGCGCGGGGCCAACGTCCTGACTTTC.

This clone has a single count. V is TRBV19 and J is TRBJ1-4; D is undetermined. CDR3 size: 14 residues. Looked up from germline, CDR1 is LNHDA and CDR2 is SQIVND (reference sequence). V lost 7 bases and J 7 bases, leaving 16 bases between the germline ends. The DNA of the CDR3 is TGTGCCAGTACCTTGGACGCAGGATTTGAAAAACTGTTTTTT. Its translation is CASTLDAGFEKLFF.

The V gene is TRBV2, the J gene TRBJ2-7, with 7 positions matching TRBD1. This CDR3 comprises 14 residues. Trimming removed 7 bases from V and 6 bases from J; junction bases left unmatched: 12. The germline gives CDR1 SNHLY, CDR2 FYNNEI. The DNA of the CDR3 is TGTGCCAGCATCACGCAGGGGGTAGGGACCGAGCAGTACTTC. Protein product: CASITQGVGTEQYF.

This clone is medium-sized within its sample. J is TRBJ1-4 and V is TRBV10-2; D perhaps matches TRBD1 (6 bases). CDR1 is WSHSY, CDR2 SAAADI, per germline. This CDR3 is built from 16 residues. Trimming stripped 6 bases from V and 3 bases from J, with 17 bases between. CDR3 sequence reads: CASSSNLGAPNEKLFF. Here the CDR3 DNA reads TGCGCCAGCAGCTCTAATTTGGGGGCCCCTAATGAAAAACTGTTTTTT.